The rows below give T cell receptor beta chains drawn from one sample of a study of T cells in Graves' hyperthyroidism and ophthalmopathy. Via MiXCR, TCRdb re-called the multiplex PCR reads, giving one row per CDR3 protein. The table has some 300,000 distinct CDR3 sequences, roughly 18% seen once. Sequences were obtained from blood. The receptors shown here come from a man aged 50 to 60 with Graves' ophthalmopathy. Each CDR3 is given with its conserved first and last residue. Fields, in order: D gene, V gene, clone size, J gene, CDR3 protein, CDR3 DNA. The D gene is left open where the match is weak. Part of the rows lack a size; the others show once, few, many or a class for expanded clones.

d_call: -
v_call: TRBV10-1
clone_size: few
j_call: TRBJ1-4
cdr3_aa: CASKPREGPNEKLFF
cdr3_nt: TGCGCCAGCAAGCCCCGCGAGGGCCCAAATGAAAAACTGTTTTTT

d_call: -
v_call: TRBV28
clone_size: many
j_call: TRBJ1-1
cdr3_aa: CASGVGNTEAFF
cdr3_nt: TGTGCCAGCGGGGTGGGTAACACTGAAGCTTTCTTT

d_call: -
v_call: TRBV14
clone_size: few
j_call: TRBJ2-3
cdr3_aa: CASSQPSQYF
cdr3_nt: TGTGCCAGCAGCCAACCCTCCCAGTATTTT

d_call: -
v_call: TRBV29-1
clone_size: -
j_call: TRBJ2-3
cdr3_aa: CSVDGSSTDTQYF
cdr3_nt: TGCAGCGTTGATGGCAGTTCCACAGATACGCAGTATTTT

d_call: -
v_call: TRBV6-1
clone_size: many
j_call: TRBJ2-7
cdr3_aa: CASSLARPGGAYEQYF
cdr3_nt: TGTGCCAGCAGTTTGGCGCGGCCAGGGGGGGCCTACGAGCAGTACTTC

d_call: -
v_call: TRBV2
clone_size: few
j_call: TRBJ2-2
cdr3_aa: CASFTRTGELFF
cdr3_nt: TGTGCCAGCTTCACGCGCACCGGGGAGCTGTTTTTT

d_call: -
v_call: TRBV20-1
clone_size: many
j_call: TRBJ1-1
cdr3_aa: CSAPNPGAGSVTEAFF
cdr3_nt: TGCAGTGCTCCCAATCCGGGAGCAGGGTCTGTTACTGAAGCTTTCTTT

d_call: -
v_call: TRBV28
clone_size: -
j_call: TRBJ2-3
cdr3_aa: CASSWGAPDTQYF
cdr3_nt: TGTGCCAGCAGTTGGGGGGCCCCAGATACGCAGTATTTT

d_call: TRBD1
v_call: TRBV29-1
clone_size: many
j_call: TRBJ1-5
cdr3_aa: CSASGQGGNQPQHF
cdr3_nt: TGCAGCGCTTCGGGACAGGGTGGAAATCAGCCCCAGCATTTT

d_call: -
v_call: TRBV3-1
clone_size: -
j_call: TRBJ2-3
cdr3_aa: CASSPSWARDTQYF
cdr3_nt: TGTGCCAGCAGCCCCTCATGGGCCAGGGATACGCAGTATTTT

d_call: -
v_call: TRBV5-1
clone_size: many
j_call: TRBJ1-4
cdr3_aa: CASSLNGANEKLFF
cdr3_nt: TGCGCCAGCAGCTTGAATGGGGCTAATGAAAAACTGTTTTTT

d_call: -
v_call: TRBV6-5
clone_size: many
j_call: TRBJ2-5
cdr3_aa: CASSYSVQWVGETQYF
cdr3_nt: TGTGCCAGCAGTTACTCGGTTCAGTGGGTAGGAGAGACCCAGTACTTC

d_call: -
v_call: TRBV4-1
clone_size: -
j_call: TRBJ2-7
cdr3_aa: CASSQVGTPYEQYF
cdr3_nt: TGCGCCAGCAGCCAAGTGGGGACTCCCTACGAGCAGTACTTC

d_call: -
v_call: TRBV6-5
clone_size: -
j_call: TRBJ2-3
cdr3_aa: CASSYSAGRPDTQYF
cdr3_nt: TGTGCCAGCAGTTACTCGGCGGGGCGGCCAGATACGCAGTATTTT

d_call: -
v_call: TRBV28
clone_size: -
j_call: TRBJ2-1
cdr3_aa: CASSFSTTNEQFF
cdr3_nt: TGTGCCAGCAGTTTTTCCACCACCAATGAGCAGTTCTTC

d_call: -
v_call: TRBV28
clone_size: many
j_call: TRBJ1-1
cdr3_aa: CASSFPGVSEAFF
cdr3_nt: TGTGCCAGCAGTTTTCCAGGGGTCTCTGAAGCTTTCTTT

d_call: -
v_call: TRBV7-6
clone_size: -
j_call: TRBJ2-2
cdr3_aa: CASSSHDGELFF
cdr3_nt: TGTGCCAGCAGCTCTCATGATGGGGAGCTGTTTTTT

d_call: TRBD2
v_call: TRBV28
clone_size: -
j_call: TRBJ2-2
cdr3_aa: CASSSTSGSAGELFF
cdr3_nt: TGTGCCAGCAGTTCCACTAGCGGGAGTGCCGGGGAGCTGTTTTTT

d_call: -
v_call: TRBV7-7
clone_size: few
j_call: TRBJ2-5
cdr3_aa: CASRQGWANQETQYF
cdr3_nt: TGTGCTAGCAGGCAAGGCTGGGCGAATCAAGAGACCCAGTACTTC

d_call: -
v_call: TRBV3-1
clone_size: many
j_call: TRBJ2-1
cdr3_aa: CASSQGSDHQFF
cdr3_nt: TGTGCCAGCAGCCAAGGAAGTGACCATCAGTTCTTC

d_call: -
v_call: TRBV9
clone_size: few
j_call: TRBJ1-1
cdr3_aa: CASSLRQDPGPEAFF
cdr3_nt: TGTGCCAGCAGCCTCCGACAGGACCCGGGTCCGGAAGCTTTCTTT

d_call: -
v_call: TRBV4-1
clone_size: -
j_call: TRBJ1-5
cdr3_aa: CASSQAIDRDNQPQHF
cdr3_nt: TGCGCCAGCAGCCAAGCGATCGACAGAGACAATCAGCCCCAGCATTTT

d_call: -
v_call: TRBV6-1
clone_size: -
j_call: TRBJ2-2
cdr3_aa: CASTRGGAGELFF
cdr3_nt: TGTGCCAGCACCAGGGGGGGAGCCGGGGAGCTGTTTTTT

d_call: TRBD2
v_call: TRBV7-3
clone_size: many
j_call: TRBJ2-1
cdr3_aa: CASGLALGEQFF
cdr3_nt: TGTGCCAGTGGACTAGCGTTAGGTGAGCAGTTCTTC

d_call: -
v_call: TRBV11-2
clone_size: many
j_call: TRBJ2-3
cdr3_aa: CASSLGTRAPTDTQYF
cdr3_nt: TGTGCCAGCAGCTTAGGTACGAGGGCTCCCACAGATACGCAGTATTTT

d_call: -
v_call: TRBV6-2/TRBV6-3
clone_size: -
j_call: TRBJ2-5
cdr3_aa: CASSYGARETQYF
cdr3_nt: TGTGCCAGCAGTTATGGGGCTCGAGAGACCCAGTACTTC

d_call: TRBD1
v_call: TRBV14
clone_size: many
j_call: TRBJ1-1
cdr3_aa: CASSQPGTGSTEAFF
cdr3_nt: TGTGCCAGCAGCCAACCCGGGACAGGGAGCACTGAAGCTTTCTTT

d_call: -
v_call: TRBV27
clone_size: few
j_call: TRBJ2-7
cdr3_aa: CASSLPGSYEQYF
cdr3_nt: TGTGCCAGCAGTCTTCCGGGCTCCTACGAGCAGTACTTC

d_call: TRBD2
v_call: TRBV11-1
clone_size: -
j_call: TRBJ2-1
cdr3_aa: CASSRTSGRALEQFF
cdr3_nt: TGTGCCAGCAGCCGGACTAGCGGGAGGGCCCTGGAGCAGTTCTTC

d_call: TRBD1
v_call: TRBV5-1
clone_size: many
j_call: TRBJ1-1
cdr3_aa: CASSQGTEGFAAFF
cdr3_nt: TGCGCCAGCAGCCAGGGGACAGAGGGGTTTGCTGCTTTCTTT

d_call: -
v_call: TRBV30
clone_size: many
j_call: TRBJ2-2
cdr3_aa: CAWSGVAGELFF
cdr3_nt: TGTGCCTGGAGTGGAGTGGCCGGGGAGCTGTTTTTT

d_call: TRBD1
v_call: TRBV7-2
clone_size: -
j_call: TRBJ1-6
cdr3_aa: CASSLAGTGDSPLHF
cdr3_nt: TGTGCCAGCAGCTTAGCCGGGACAGGGGACTCACCCCTCCACTTT

d_call: -
v_call: TRBV9
clone_size: many
j_call: TRBJ1-2
cdr3_aa: CASSGVRGEVNGYTF
cdr3_nt: TGTGCCAGCAGCGGCGTCAGAGGAGAAGTGAATGGCTACACCTTC

d_call: TRBD1
v_call: TRBV12-3/TRBV12-4
clone_size: -
j_call: TRBJ2-4
cdr3_aa: CASRRAGTGGAGNIQYF
cdr3_nt: TGTGCCAGCAGACGAGCCGGGACAGGGGGCGCGGGAAACATTCAGTACTTC

d_call: TRBD2
v_call: TRBV20-1
clone_size: -
j_call: TRBJ2-2
cdr3_aa: CTRGAGRVRTGELFF
cdr3_nt: TGCACTAGGGGTGCAGGGAGGGTGAGAACCGGGGAGCTGTTTTTT

d_call: -
v_call: TRBV19
clone_size: few
j_call: TRBJ1-2
cdr3_aa: CASKVPGGYGYTF
cdr3_nt: TGTGCCAGTAAGGTCCCGGGTGGCTATGGCTACACCTTC

d_call: -
v_call: TRBV19
clone_size: -
j_call: TRBJ1-1
cdr3_aa: CASRGPAAEFTEAFF
cdr3_nt: TGTGCCAGTAGAGGGCCCGCCGCCGAATTCACTGAAGCTTTCTTT

d_call: TRBD1
v_call: TRBV10-3
clone_size: -
j_call: TRBJ2-2
cdr3_aa: CAISGWLSTGGPGELFF
cdr3_nt: TGTGCCATCAGTGGGTGGCTCTCGACAGGGGGGCCCGGGGAGCTGTTTTTT

d_call: TRBD2
v_call: TRBV14
clone_size: many
j_call: TRBJ2-1
cdr3_aa: CASSPNRTSGRGNEQFF
cdr3_nt: TGTGCCAGCAGCCCTAACCGGACTAGCGGGAGAGGCAATGAGCAGTTCTTC

d_call: -
v_call: TRBV19
clone_size: -
j_call: TRBJ1-5
cdr3_aa: CASIPGSNQPQHF
cdr3_nt: TGTGCCAGTATCCCGGGAAGCAATCAGCCCCAGCATTTT

d_call: TRBD1
v_call: TRBV10-3
clone_size: few
j_call: TRBJ1-2
cdr3_aa: CAISAAGGDGYTF
cdr3_nt: TGTGCCATCAGTGCGGCAGGGGGTGATGGCTACACCTTC

d_call: TRBD1
v_call: TRBV5-1
clone_size: once
j_call: TRBJ2-3
cdr3_aa: CASSSKGQGLDTQYF
cdr3_nt: TGCGCCAGCAGCTCGAAGGGACAGGGATTAGATACGCAGTATTTT

d_call: TRBD2
v_call: TRBV10-3
clone_size: -
j_call: TRBJ2-7
cdr3_aa: CAIQSGLIDEQYF
cdr3_nt: TGTGCCATCCAGTCGGGACTAATAGACGAGCAGTACTTC

d_call: -
v_call: TRBV28
clone_size: many
j_call: TRBJ1-5
cdr3_aa: CASGETDSNQPQHF
cdr3_nt: TGTGCCAGCGGAGAGACGGATAGCAATCAGCCCCAGCATTTT

d_call: -
v_call: TRBV7-2
clone_size: many
j_call: TRBJ1-2
cdr3_aa: CASSLYRLKGYTF
cdr3_nt: TGTGCCAGCAGCTTATACCGACTTAAAGGCTACACCTTC

d_call: TRBD2
v_call: TRBV30
clone_size: few
j_call: TRBJ2-3
cdr3_aa: CAWGLAGGSDTQYF
cdr3_nt: TGTGCCTGGGGACTAGCGGGAGGCTCAGATACGCAGTATTTT

d_call: -
v_call: TRBV28
clone_size: -
j_call: TRBJ2-5
cdr3_aa: CASSSDGGQKTQYF
cdr3_nt: TGTGCCAGCAGTTCCGATGGAGGTCAAAAGACCCAGTACTTC

d_call: -
v_call: TRBV28
clone_size: few
j_call: TRBJ2-1
cdr3_aa: CASSSGEGDYNEQFF
cdr3_nt: TGTGCCAGCAGTTCAGGGGAGGGGGACTACAATGAGCAGTTCTTC

d_call: TRBD1
v_call: TRBV10-3
clone_size: -
j_call: TRBJ1-1
cdr3_aa: CAISEWDRNTEAFF
cdr3_nt: TGTGCCATCAGTGAATGGGACAGGAACACTGAAGCTTTCTTT